The 3 T cell receptor beta chains given below trace back to one sample, sequenced in a study of Ad26.COV2.S vaccination and SARS-CoV-2 variants. TCRdb keeps only in-frame clones here, not all; method: immunoSEQ multiplex PCR. The table includes approximately 340,000 clones, about 90% detected once. The sample here was peripheral blood, taken after recovery from COVID-19. These receptors were obtained from a human donor who had recovered from COVID-19.

The chain has TRBV5-6 and TRBJ1-1; D gene ambiguous. Germline CDR1 is SGHDT and CDR2 is YYEEEE. Trimming pared 4 bases from V and 3 bases from J, leaving 16 bases between. The CDR3 covers 15 residues. CDR3 nucleotide sequence: TGTGCCAGCAGCCCTAAAGGTATCGGGTACACTGAAGCTTTCTTT. Its translation: CASSPKGIGYTEAFF. Complete variable domain (other parts from reference TRBV5-6 and TRBJ1-1): DAGVTQSPTHLIKTRGQQVTLRCSPKSGHDTVSWYQQALGQGPQFIFQYYEEEERQRGNFPDRFSGHQFPNYSSELNVNALLLGDSALYLCASSPKGIGYTEAFFGQGTRLTVV.

The gene calls are TRBV12-3 or TRBV12-4 and TRBJ2-1; tentatively, D is TRBD1 (5 bases). CDR3 length: 13 amino acids. V was trimmed by 6 bases and J by 4 bases, leaving 10 bases between them. The CDR3 DNA follows: TGTGCCAGCAGACCACAGGAATACAATGAGCAGTTCTTC. This gives the protein CASRPQEYNEQFF.

The V gene is TRBV5-6, the J gene TRBJ2-1, with TRBD1 identical over 7 bases. V dropped 4 bases and J dropped 10; count of bases not matched to a gene: 5. The CDR3 runs to 12 residues. From germline, CDR1 is SGHDT and CDR2 YYEEEE. For the CDR3, the DNA is TGTGCCAGCAGCCCCGGGACAGCGGAGCAGTTCTTC. Protein product: CASSPGTAEQFF.